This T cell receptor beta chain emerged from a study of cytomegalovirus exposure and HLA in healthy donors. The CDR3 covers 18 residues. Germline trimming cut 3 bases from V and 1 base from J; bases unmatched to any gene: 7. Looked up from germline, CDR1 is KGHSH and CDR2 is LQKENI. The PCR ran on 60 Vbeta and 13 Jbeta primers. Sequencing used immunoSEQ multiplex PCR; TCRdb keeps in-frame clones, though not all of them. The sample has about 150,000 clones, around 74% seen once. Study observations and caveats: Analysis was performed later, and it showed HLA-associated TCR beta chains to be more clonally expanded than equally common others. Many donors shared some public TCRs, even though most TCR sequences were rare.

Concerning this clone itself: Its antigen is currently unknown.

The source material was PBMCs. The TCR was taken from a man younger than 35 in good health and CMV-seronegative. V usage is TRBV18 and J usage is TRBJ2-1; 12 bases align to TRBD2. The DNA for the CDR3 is TGTGCCAGCTCACCCTGGTCTAGCGGGAGGGGGTCCTACAATGAGCAGTTCTTC. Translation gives CASSPWSSGRGSYNEQFF. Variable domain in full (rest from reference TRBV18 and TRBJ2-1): NAGVMQNPRHLVRRRGQEARLRCSPMKGHSHVYWYRQLPEEGLKFMVYLQKENIIDESGMPKERFSAEFPKEGPSILRIQQVVRGDSAAYFCASSPWSSGRGSYNEQFFGPGTRLTVL.